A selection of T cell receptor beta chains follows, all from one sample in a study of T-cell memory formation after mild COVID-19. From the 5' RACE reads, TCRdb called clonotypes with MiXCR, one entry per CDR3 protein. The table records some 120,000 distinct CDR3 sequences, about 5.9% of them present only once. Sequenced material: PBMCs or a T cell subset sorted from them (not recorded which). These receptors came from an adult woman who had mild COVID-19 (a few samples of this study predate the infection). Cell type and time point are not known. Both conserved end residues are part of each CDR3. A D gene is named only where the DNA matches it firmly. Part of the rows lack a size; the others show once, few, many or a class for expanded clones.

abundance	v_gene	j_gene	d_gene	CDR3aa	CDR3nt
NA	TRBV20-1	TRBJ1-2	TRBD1	CSASSDRDYGYTF	TGCAGTGCTAGCTCGGACAGGGATTATGGCTACACCTTC
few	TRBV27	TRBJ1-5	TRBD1	CASRRQGRGQPQHF	TGTGCCAGCAGGAGACAGGGTAGGGGTCAGCCCCAGCATTTT
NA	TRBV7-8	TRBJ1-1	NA	CASSVTGSMNTEAFF	TGTGCCAGCAGCGTAACAGGGTCAATGAACACTGAAGCTTTCTTT
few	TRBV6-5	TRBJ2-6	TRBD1	CASSLGTGSGANVLTF	TGTGCCAGCAGTTTGGGGACAGGCTCTGGGGCCAACGTCCTGACTTTC
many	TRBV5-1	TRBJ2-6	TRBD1	CASSLPGTGSSGANVLTF	TGCGCCAGCAGCCTCCCCGGGACAGGGAGCTCTGGGGCCAACGTCCTGACTTTC
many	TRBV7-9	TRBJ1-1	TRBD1	CASSPVPGQGTTEAFF	TGTGCCAGCAGCCCAGTCCCGGGACAGGGGACCACTGAAGCTTTCTTT
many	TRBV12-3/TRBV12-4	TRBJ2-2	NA	CASSKMGGRSTGELFF	TGTGCCAGCAGTAAAATGGGGGGAAGATCCACCGGGGAGCTGTTTTTT
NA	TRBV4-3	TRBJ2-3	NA	CASSQDNLGDTQYF	TGCGCCAGCAGCCAAGACAACTTGGGAGATACGCAGTATTTT
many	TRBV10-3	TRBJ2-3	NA	CAIGGPDTQYF	TGTGCCATCGGGGGGCCGGATACGCAGTATTTT
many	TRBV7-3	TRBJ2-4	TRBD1	CASSATGGGGKNIQYF	TGTGCCAGCAGCGCGACAGGGGGAGGGGGCAAAAACATTCAGTACTTC
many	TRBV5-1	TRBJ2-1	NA	CASSLAGVHEQFF	TGCGCCAGCAGCTTGGCAGGGGTTCATGAGCAGTTCTTC
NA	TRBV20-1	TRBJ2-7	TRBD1	CSAIDRATYEQYF	TGCAGTGCTATTGACAGGGCCACCTACGAGCAGTACTTC
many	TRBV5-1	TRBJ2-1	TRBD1	CASSFREDRGTEQFF	TGCGCCAGCAGCTTCAGGGAGGACAGGGGTACTGAGCAGTTCTTC
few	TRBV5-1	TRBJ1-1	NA	CASSSPNTGAEAFF	TGCGCCAGCAGCTCCCCAAATACCGGCGCTGAAGCTTTCTTT
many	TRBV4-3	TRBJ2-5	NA	CASSQQVEETQYF	TGCGCCAGCAGCCAGCAGGTGGAAGAGACCCAGTACTTC
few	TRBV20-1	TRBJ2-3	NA	CSARKGGGTDTQYF	TGCAGTGCTAGAAAAGGAGGGGGCACAGATACGCAGTATTTT
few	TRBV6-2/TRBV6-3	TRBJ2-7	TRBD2	CASSYSRTSGSKGEQYF	TGTGCCAGCAGTTACTCAAGGACTAGCGGGAGTAAGGGCGAGCAGTACTTC
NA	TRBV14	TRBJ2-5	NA	CASSLTPGQETQYF	TGTGCCAGCAGCCTTACCCCCGGGCAGGAGACCCAGTACTTC
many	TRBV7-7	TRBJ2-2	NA	CASSLVAGNTGELFF	TGTGCCAGCAGCTTGGTGGCGGGGAACACCGGGGAGCTGTTTTTT
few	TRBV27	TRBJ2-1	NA	CASSLGLPRNEQFF	TGTGCCAGCAGTTTGGGCCTTCCTAGAAATGAGCAGTTCTTC
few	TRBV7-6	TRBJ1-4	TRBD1	CASSSRTGDRKLFF	TGTGCCAGCAGCTCCAGGACAGGGGATCGGAAACTGTTTTTT
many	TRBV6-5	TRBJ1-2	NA	CASSYERKNYGYTF	TGTGCCAGCAGTTACGAGCGGAAGAACTATGGCTACACCTTC
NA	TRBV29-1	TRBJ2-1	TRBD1	CSGHDRAYNEQFF	TGCAGCGGACATGACAGGGCCTACAATGAGCAGTTCTTC
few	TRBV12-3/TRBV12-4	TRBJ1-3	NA	CASSLARTPSGNTIYF	TGTGCCAGCAGTTTAGCCCGCACACCCTCTGGAAACACCATATATTTT
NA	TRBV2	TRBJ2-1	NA	CASSEQESSYNEQFF	TGTGCCAGCAGCGAACAGGAAAGCTCCTACAATGAGCAGTTCTTC
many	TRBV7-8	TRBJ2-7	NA	CASSFGVPYEQYF	TGTGCCAGCAGCTTCGGGGTACCCTACGAGCAGTACTTC
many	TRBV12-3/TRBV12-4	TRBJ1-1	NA	CASSALAGDTEAFF	TGTGCCAGCAGTGCCCTCGCAGGGGACACTGAAGCTTTCTTT
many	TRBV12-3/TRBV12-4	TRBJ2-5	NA	CASSLWQQETQYF	TGTGCCAGCAGTTTATGGCAGCAAGAGACCCAGTACTTC
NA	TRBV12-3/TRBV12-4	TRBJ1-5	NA	CASSLKGNQPQHF	TGTGCCAGCAGTTTAAAGGGCAATCAGCCCCAGCATTTT
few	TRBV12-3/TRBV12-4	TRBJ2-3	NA	CASTRGPSTDTQYF	TGTGCCAGCACTCGGGGACCTAGCACAGATACGCAGTATTTT
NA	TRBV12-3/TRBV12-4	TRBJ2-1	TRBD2	CASSFPSGRTYNEQFF	TGTGCCAGCAGTTTCCCTAGCGGGAGGACGTACAATGAGCAGTTCTTC
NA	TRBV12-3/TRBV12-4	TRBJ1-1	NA	CASSPVASPTEAFF	TGTGCCAGCAGTCCCGTTGCAAGCCCGACTGAAGCTTTCTTT
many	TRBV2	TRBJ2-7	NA	CASKDHPTYEQYF	TGTGCCAGCAAGGACCATCCCACCTACGAGCAGTACTTC
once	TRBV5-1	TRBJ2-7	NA	CASSFGSYEQYF	TGCGCCAGCAGCTTCGGCTCCTACGAGCAGTACTTC
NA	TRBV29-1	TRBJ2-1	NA	CSTPGRTYNEQFF	TGCAGCACACCGGGACGGACCTACAATGAGCAGTTCTTC